This T cell receptor (beta chain) was captured in a study of Ad26.COV2.S vaccination and SARS-CoV-2 variants. The V and J ends lost 1 base and 2 bases, in that order; junction bases with no gene match: 5. Per the germline V gene, CDR1 is LNHDA and CDR2 is SQIVND (reference sequence). The CDR3 sequence is 15 residues long. The treatment denotes: roughly 18 received Ad26.COV2.S at low or high dose, single or two shots; 5 received placebo; per-sample allocation not given. After the first vaccine or placebo injection, samples were drawn on day 63. Generated by immunoSEQ multiplex PCR, the TCRdb table keeps only in-frame clones and is missing some. The data contain some 480,000 clones, 87% of them seen just once; the ten biggest clones take up 9.5% to 15%.

The chain is built from TRBV19 and TRBJ2-7, with 7 bases that match TRBD2. This receptor was obtained from a person between 18 and 65 years old who received the Ad26.COV2.S COVID-19 vaccine or a placebo. Sequenced material: peripheral blood, taken in a trial of Ad26.COV2.S vaccine versus placebo. CDR3 sequence (DNA): TGTGCCAGTAGTATAGGCGGGAGATGGGCCTACGAGCAGTACTTC. It codes for CASSIGGRWAYEQYF.